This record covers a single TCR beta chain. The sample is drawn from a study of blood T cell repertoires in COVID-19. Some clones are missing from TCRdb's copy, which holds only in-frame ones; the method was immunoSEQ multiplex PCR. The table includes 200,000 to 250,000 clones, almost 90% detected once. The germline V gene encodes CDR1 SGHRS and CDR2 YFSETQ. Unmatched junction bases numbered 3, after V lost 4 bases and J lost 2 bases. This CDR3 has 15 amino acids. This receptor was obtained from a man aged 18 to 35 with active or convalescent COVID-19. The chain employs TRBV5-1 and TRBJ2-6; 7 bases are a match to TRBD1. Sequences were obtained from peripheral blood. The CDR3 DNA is TGCGCCAGCAGCCGGGGACAGCCTGGGGCCAACGTCCTGACTTTC. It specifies CASSRGQPGANVLTF.